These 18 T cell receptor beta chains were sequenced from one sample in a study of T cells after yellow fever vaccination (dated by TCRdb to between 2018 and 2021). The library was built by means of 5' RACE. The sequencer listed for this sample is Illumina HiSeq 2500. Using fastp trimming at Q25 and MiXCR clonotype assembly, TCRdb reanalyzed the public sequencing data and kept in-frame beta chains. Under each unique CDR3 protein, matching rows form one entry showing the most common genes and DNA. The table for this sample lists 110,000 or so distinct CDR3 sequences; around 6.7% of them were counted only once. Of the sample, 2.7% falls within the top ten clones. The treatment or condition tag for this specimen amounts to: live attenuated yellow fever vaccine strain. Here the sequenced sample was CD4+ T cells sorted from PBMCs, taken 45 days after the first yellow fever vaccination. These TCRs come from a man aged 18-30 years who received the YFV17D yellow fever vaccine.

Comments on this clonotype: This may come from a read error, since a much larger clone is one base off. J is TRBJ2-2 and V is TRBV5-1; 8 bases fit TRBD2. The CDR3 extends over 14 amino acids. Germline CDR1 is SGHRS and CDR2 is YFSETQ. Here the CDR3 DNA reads TGCGCCAGCAGCCCGAGACTAGCGACCGGGAAGCTGTTTTTT. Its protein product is CASSPRLATGKLFF.

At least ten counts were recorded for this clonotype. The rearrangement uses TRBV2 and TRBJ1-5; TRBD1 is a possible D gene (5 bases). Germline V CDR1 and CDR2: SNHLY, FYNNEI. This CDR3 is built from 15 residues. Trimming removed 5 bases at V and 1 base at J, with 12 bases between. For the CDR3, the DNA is TGTGCCAGCAGTCTCAACCGGGACAGCAATCAGCCCCAGCATTTT. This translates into CASSLNRDSNQPQHF.

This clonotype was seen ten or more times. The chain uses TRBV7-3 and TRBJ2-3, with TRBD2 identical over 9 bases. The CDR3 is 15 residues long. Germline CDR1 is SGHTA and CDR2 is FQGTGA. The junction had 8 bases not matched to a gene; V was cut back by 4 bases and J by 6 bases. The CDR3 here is CASSSTAGGMDTQYF. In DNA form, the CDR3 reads TGTGCCAGCAGCTCAACGGCGGGGGGGATGGATACGCAGTATTTT.

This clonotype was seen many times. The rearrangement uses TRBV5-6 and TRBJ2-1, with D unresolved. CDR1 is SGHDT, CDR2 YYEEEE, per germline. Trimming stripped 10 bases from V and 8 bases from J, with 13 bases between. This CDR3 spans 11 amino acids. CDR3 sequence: CAPNKFDEQFF. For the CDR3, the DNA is TGTGCCCCCAACAAGTTTGATGAGCAGTTCTTC.

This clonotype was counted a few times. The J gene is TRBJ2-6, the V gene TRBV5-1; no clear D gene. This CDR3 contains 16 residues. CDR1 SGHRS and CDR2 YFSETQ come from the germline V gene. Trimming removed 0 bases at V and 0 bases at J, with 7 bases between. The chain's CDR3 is CASSLGQTSGANVLTF. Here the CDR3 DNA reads TGCGCCAGCAGCTTGGGACAAACCTCTGGGGCCAACGTCCTGACTTTC.

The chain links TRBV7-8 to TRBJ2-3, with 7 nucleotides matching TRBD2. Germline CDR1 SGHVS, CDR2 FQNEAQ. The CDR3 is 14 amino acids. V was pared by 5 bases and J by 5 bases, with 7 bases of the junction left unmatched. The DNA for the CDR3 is TGTGCCAGCAGCCGGTCGGCGGGGGAAGATACGCAGTATTTT. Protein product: CASSRSAGEDTQYF.

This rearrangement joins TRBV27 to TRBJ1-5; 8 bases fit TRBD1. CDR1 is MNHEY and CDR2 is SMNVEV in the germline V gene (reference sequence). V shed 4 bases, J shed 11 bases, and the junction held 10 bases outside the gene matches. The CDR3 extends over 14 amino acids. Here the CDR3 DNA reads TGTGCCAGCAGTTACAGGGGGGGGGGTAGGGCCCAGCATTTT. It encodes CASSYRGGGRAQHF.

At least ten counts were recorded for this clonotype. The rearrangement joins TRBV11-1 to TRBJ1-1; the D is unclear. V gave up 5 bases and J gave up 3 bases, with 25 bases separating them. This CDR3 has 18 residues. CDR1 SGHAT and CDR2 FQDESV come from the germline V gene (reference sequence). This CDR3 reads CASSPHYSSLVTDTEAFF. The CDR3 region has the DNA TGTGCCAGCAGCCCACACTATAGCAGCCTCGTTACGGACACTGAAGCTTTCTTT. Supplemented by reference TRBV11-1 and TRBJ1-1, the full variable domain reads EAEVAQSPRYKITEKSQAVAFWCDPISGHATLYWYRQILGQGPELLVQFQDESVVDDSQLPKDRFSAERLKGVDSTLKIQPAELGDSAMYLCASSPHYSSLVTDTEAFFGQGTRLTVV.

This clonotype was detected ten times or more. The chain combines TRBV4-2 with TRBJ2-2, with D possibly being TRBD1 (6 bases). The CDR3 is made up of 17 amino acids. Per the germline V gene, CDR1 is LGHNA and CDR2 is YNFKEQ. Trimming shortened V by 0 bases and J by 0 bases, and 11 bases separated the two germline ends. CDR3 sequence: CASSQDYQGSNTGELFF. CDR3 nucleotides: TGTGCCAGCAGCCAAGATTACCAGGGGTCGAACACCGGGGAGCTGTTTTTT.

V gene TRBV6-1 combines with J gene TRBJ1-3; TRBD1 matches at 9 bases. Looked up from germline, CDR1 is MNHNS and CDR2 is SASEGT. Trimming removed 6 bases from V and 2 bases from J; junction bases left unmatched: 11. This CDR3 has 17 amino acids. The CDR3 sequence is CASRDRDRALAGNTIYF. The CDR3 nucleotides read TGTGCCAGCAGGGATCGGGACAGGGCGTTGGCTGGAAACACCATATATTTT.

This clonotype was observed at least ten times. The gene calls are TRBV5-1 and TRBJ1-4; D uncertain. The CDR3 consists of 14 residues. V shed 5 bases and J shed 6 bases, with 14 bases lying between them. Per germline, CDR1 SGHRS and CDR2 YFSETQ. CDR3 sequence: CASRPAGADEKLFF. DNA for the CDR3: TGCGCCAGCAGACCAGCAGGAGCCGATGAAAAACTGTTTTTT.

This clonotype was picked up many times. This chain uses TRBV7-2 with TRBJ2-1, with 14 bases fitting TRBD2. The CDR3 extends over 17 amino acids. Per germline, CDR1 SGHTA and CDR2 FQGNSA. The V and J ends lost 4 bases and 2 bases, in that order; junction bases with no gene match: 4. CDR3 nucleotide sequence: TGTGCCAGCAGCTCCCGACTAGCGGGGGGGCCCTACAATGAGCAGTTCTTC. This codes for CASSSRLAGGPYNEQFF.

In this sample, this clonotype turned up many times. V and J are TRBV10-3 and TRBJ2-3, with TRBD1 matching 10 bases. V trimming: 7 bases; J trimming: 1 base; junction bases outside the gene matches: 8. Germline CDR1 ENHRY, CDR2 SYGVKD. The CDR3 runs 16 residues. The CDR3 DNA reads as TGTGCCATCAAAAAAGGGACAGGGGTTGGCACAGATACGCAGTATTTT. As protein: CAIKKGTGVGTDTQYF.

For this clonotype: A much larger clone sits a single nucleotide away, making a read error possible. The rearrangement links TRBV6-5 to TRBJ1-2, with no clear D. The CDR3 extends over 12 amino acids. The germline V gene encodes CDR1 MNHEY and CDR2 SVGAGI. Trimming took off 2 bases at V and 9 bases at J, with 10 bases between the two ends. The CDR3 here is CASSYNSGSYTF. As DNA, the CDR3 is TGTGCCAGCAGTTACAACAGTGGAAGCTACACCTTC.

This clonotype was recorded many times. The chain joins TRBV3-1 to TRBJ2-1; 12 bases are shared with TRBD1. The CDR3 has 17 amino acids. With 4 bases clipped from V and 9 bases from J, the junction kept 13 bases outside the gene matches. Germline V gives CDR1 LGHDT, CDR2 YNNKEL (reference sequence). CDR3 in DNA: TGTGCCAGCAGCCCGTGGGCCGGGACAGGGGGCGAAGGTGAGCAGTTCTTC. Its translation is CASSPWAGTGGEGEQFF.

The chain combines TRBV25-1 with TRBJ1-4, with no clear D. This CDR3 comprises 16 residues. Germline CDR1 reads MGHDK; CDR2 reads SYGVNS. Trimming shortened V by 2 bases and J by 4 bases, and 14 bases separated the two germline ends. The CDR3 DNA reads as TGTGCCAGCAGTGAAAGTAGAGCAGATTTTAATGAAAAACTGTTTTTT. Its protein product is CASSESRADFNEKLFF.

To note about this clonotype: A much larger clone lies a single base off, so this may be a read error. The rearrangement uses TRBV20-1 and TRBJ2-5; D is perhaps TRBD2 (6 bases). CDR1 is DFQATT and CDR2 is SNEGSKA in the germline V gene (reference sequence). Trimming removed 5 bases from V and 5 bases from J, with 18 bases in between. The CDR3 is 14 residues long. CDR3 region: CSARGSSPFETQYF. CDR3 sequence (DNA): TGCAGTGCTCGGGGGAGTTCCCCATTCGAGACCCAGTACTTC.

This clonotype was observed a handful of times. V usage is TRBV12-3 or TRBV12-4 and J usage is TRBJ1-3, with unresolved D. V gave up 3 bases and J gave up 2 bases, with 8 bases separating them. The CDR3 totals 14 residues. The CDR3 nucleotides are TGTGCCAGCAGTTTTCCCGGGACTGGAAACACCATATATTTT. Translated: CASSFPGTGNTIYF.